Below, 8 T cell receptor beta chains from the same sample are listed, as sequenced in a study of identifying expanded T cells in peripheral blood. Profiling relied on immunoSEQ multiplex PCR, and the TCRdb table lists in-frame clones only, not all of them. The data show around 90,000 clones, approximately 88% seen once. Material for sequencing was blood. The receptors were gathered from a person between 18 and 69 years old in good health.

The J gene is TRBJ2-3, the V gene TRBV9; D is perhaps TRBD1 (5 bases). Per germline, CDR1 SGDLS and CDR2 YYNGEE. V shed 4 bases and J shed 2 bases, with 14 bases lying between them. CDR3 length equals 15 residues. The CDR3 sequence: CASSIRAGNTDTQYF. CDR3 coding DNA: TGTGCCAGCAGCATAAGGGCAGGGAACACAGATACGCAGTATTTT.

The V gene is TRBV28, the J gene TRBJ1-2; tentatively, D is TRBD1 (6 bases). Germline V lookup: CDR1 MDHEN, CDR2 SYDVKM. Trimming stripped 6 bases from V and 4 bases from J, with 12 bases between. This CDR3 is built from 13 residues. Here the CDR3 reads CASSTDRVYGYTF. DNA for the CDR3: TGTGCCAGCAGCACGGACAGAGTCTATGGCTACACCTTC.

In this sample, this clone turned up a few times. The CDR3 reads CASSPLIAGPTGELFF. The CDR3 nucleotides read TGTGCCAGCAGCCCCTTAATAGCGGGACCGACCGGGGAGCTGTTTTTT. The genes are TRBV2 and TRBJ2-2; TRBD2 matches 8 bases. Germline values: CDR1 SNHLY, CDR2 FYNNEI. J lost 5 bases, V lost 6 bases, and 11 bases had no gene match. The CDR3 runs to 16 residues. The variable domain in full, with the rest retrieved from reference TRBV2 and TRBJ2-2, is EPEVTQTPSHQVTQMGQEVILRCVPISNHLYFYWYRQILGQKVEFLVSFYNNEISEKSEIFDDQFSVERPDGSNFTLKIRSTKLEDSAMYFCASSPLIAGPTGELFFGEGSRLTVL.

The chain has TRBV7-9 and TRBJ2-1; 7 positions match TRBD2. CDR1 and CDR2 from the germline V gene are SEHNR and FQNEAQ (reference sequence). The V and J ends lost 1 base and 1 base, in that order; junction bases with no gene match: 10. The CDR3 has 18 residues. Written as DNA, the CDR3 is TGTGCCAGCAGCTTAGGGATGATTGGCGGGAGATCCTACAATGAGCAGTTCTTC. Translated: CASSLGMIGGRSYNEQFF. Drawing the rest from reference TRBV7-9 and TRBJ2-1, the complete variable domain is DTGVSQNPRHKITKRGQNVTFRCDPISEHNRLYWYRQTLGQGPEFLTYFQNEAQLEKSRLLSDRFSAERPKGSFSTLEIQRTEQGDSAMYLCASSLGMIGGRSYNEQFFGPGTRLTVL.

The V call is TRBV5-6, the J call TRBJ2-7; D assignment may be TRBD1 or TRBD2 (5 bases each). V lost 3 bases, J lost 4 bases, and 8 bases lay in between. Germline CDR1 reads SGHDT; CDR2 reads YYEEEE. This CDR3 region has 12 residues. The CDR3 DNA is TGTGCCAGCAGCTCAGAGGGGTACGAGCAGTACTTC. This codes for CASSSEGYEQYF.

DNA of the CDR3: TGCGCCAGCAGCCAAGATCGCCTCAGGGGTCACACTGAAGCTTTCTTT. Translated, it gives CASSQDRLRGHTEAFF. This chain joins TRBV4-1 and TRBJ1-1; D might be TRBD1 (6 bases). Germline V CDR1 and CDR2: MGHRA, YSYEKL. This CDR3 is 16 amino acids long. Trimming took off 0 bases at V and 3 bases at J, with 14 bases between the two ends.

V and J are TRBV19 and TRBJ1-4; D remains ambiguous. V was cut by 1 base and J by 7 bases, with 7 bases left in between. The germline gives CDR1 LNHDA, CDR2 SQIVND (reference sequence). There are 13 residues in the CDR3. The DNA for the CDR3 is TGTGCCAGTAGTATAGTCCCGGGTGAAAAACTGTTTTTT. Translated, it gives CASSIVPGEKLFF. The variable domain in full, with the rest retrieved from reference TRBV19 and TRBJ1-4, is DGGITQSPKYLFRKEGQNVTLSCEQNLNHDAMYWYRQDPGQGLRLIYYSQIVNDFQKGDIAEGYSVSREKKESFPLTVTSAQKNPTAFYLCASSIVPGEKLFFGSGTQLSVL.

The rearrangement uses TRBV7-3 and TRBJ2-7, with a tentative D call TRBD2 (5 bases). The germline gives CDR1 SGHTA, CDR2 FQGTGA. CDR3 size: 14 residues. Trimming pared 1 base from V and 2 bases from J, leaving 9 bases between. The CDR3 nucleotides read TGTGCCAGCAGCTTAATTGCGGGTACCTACGAGCAGTACTTC. Protein product: CASSLIAGTYEQYF.